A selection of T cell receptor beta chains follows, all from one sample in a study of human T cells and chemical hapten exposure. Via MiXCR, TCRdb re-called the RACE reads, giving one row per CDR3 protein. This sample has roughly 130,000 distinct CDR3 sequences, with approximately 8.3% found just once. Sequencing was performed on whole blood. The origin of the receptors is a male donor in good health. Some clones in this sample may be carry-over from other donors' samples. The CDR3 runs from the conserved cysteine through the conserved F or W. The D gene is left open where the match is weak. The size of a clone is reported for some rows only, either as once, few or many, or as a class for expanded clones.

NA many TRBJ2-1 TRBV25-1 TGTGCCAGCAGGGGAACCTACAATGAGCAGTTCTTC CASRGTYNEQFF
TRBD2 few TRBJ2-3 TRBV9 TGTGCCAGCAGCGTAGGTAATAGCGGGGGGGCAGATACGCAGTATTTT CASSVGNSGGADTQYF
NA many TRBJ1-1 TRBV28 TGTGCCAGCATGGGACCCCCAGAAGCTTTCTTT CASMGPPEAFF
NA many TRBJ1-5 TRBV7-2 TGTGCCAGCAGCTCCCGTTCTTCCCAACGCCCGAGGCAGCCCCAGCATTTT CASSSRSSQRPRQPQHF
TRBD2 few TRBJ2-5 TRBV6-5 TGTGCCAGCAGTCGGGCGGCCTCACTAGCGGGACTACCGGAGACCCAGTACTTC CASSRAASLAGLPETQYF
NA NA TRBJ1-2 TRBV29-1 TGCAGCGTTGAGGGTGCCCCTCCCAATGGCTACACCTTC CSVEGAPPNGYTF
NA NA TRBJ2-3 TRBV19 TGTGCCAGTAGTTTCACAGTAACAGATACGCAGTATTTT CASSFTVTDTQYF
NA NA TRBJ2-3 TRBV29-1 TGCAGCGTTGAAGAGACACTAGGGGCGGCAGATACGCAGTATTTT CSVEETLGAADTQYF
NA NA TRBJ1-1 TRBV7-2 TGTGCCAGCAGCTCCCCCGACTGGCGGACCATGAACACTGAAGCTTTCTTT CASSSPDWRTMNTEAFF
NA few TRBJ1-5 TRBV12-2 TGTGCAAGTCGGGGTTGGCCCCAGCATTTT CASRGWPQHF
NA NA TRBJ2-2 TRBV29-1 TGCAGCGTTATGGACGGGTCTGGATCCGGGGAGCTGTTTTTT CSVMDGSGSGELFF
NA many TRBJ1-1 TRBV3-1 TGTGCCAGCAGCCCGGGCCCGCTGGCGGACACTGAAGCTTTCTTT CASSPGPLADTEAFF
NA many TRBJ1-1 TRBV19 TGTGCCAGTAGTATGGGGGGGATGAACACTGAAGCTTTCTTT CASSMGGMNTEAFF
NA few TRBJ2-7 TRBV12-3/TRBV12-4 TGTGCCAGCAGTTTAGGTCCGGGGGCCGGGCAGTACTTC CASSLGPGAGQYF
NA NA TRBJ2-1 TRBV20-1 TGCAGTGCTAGCCGAGGGTACGATGAGCAGTTCTTC CSASRGYDEQFF
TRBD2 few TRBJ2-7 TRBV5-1 TGCGCCAGCAGCCCGGGACTAGCGGGAATCTACGAGCAGTACTTC CASSPGLAGIYEQYF
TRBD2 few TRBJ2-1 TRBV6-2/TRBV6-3 TGTGCCAGCAGGAGGACTAGCGGGGGGCCAGACAATGAGCAGTTCTTC CASRRTSGGPDNEQFF
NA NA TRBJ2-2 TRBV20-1 TGCAGTGCCGCGGTAACCGGGGAGCTGTTTTTT CSAAVTGELFF
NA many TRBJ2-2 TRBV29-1 TGCAGCGTTGAAGATTGGGGGGCCGGGGAGCTGTTTTTT CSVEDWGAGELFF
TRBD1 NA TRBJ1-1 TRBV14 TGTGCCAGCAGCCCCCACGCCCGGGGACAGGGTGCTGAAGCTTTCTTT CASSPHARGQGAEAFF
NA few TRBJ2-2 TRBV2 TGTGCCAGCACCATTGGAGGGGGCACCGGGGAGCTGTTTTTT CASTIGGGTGELFF
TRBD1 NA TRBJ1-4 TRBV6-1 TGTGCCAGCAGTGGACAGGGGGTGGGGGAAAAACTGTTTTTT CASSGQGVGEKLFF
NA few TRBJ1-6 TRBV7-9 TGTGCCAGCAGCTTAGCGGGCCCGGGACCTTCCTATTCACCCCTCCACTTT CASSLAGPGPSYSPLHF
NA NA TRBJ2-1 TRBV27 TGTGCCAGCAGTTTATCCGGGGGTCACAATGAGCAGTTCTTC CASSLSGGHNEQFF
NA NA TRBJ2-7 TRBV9 TGTGCCAGCAGCGTAGGACTAGTCGGGACTGACGAGCAGTACTTC CASSVGLVGTDEQYF
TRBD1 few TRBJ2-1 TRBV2 TGTGCCAGCAGTGAATTACAGGGGTACAATGAGCAGTTCTTC CASSELQGYNEQFF